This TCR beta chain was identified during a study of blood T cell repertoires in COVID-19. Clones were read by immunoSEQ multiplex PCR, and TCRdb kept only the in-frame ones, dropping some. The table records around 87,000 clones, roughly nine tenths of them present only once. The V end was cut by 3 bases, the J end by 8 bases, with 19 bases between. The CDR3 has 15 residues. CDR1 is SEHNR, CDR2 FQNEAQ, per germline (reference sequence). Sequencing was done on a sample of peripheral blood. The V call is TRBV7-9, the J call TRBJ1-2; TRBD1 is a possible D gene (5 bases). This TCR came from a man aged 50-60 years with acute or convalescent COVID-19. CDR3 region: CASSFPRDSLIGYTF. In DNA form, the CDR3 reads TGTGCCAGCAGCTTCCCGAGAGACAGCTTAATAGGCTACACCTTC.